The 12 T cell receptor beta chains below all came from one sample that was sequenced in a study of T cells in Graves' hyperthyroidism and ophthalmopathy. Amplified TCR beta CDR3 regions derived from RNA transcripts. Primed by the HTBI set, a first-round RT-PCR was run on the TCR CDR3. TCRdb re-called the multiplex PCR reads with MiXCR, one entry per CDR3 protein. This table has hundreds of thousands of distinct CDR3 sequences, around 38% appearing once. Sequenced: blood. The receptors originated from a man aged 18 to 30 with Graves' hyperthyroidism.

V and J are TRBV7-2 and TRBJ2-5, with 13 bases that match TRBD2. V trimming: 5 bases; J trimming: 5 bases; junction bases outside the gene matches: 11. Germline CDR1 is SGHTA and CDR2 is FQGNSA. CDR3 length equals 17 residues. DNA of the CDR3: TGTGCCAGCAGCCGGTGGGGACTAGCGGGGCTGGGGGAGACCCAGTACTTC. Its protein product is CASSRWGLAGLGETQYF.

Comments on this clonotype: This could be a read error, since a much larger clone is one nucleotide away. This CDR3 is missing its conserved last phenylalanine or tryptophan, likely due to a read error. The V gene is TRBV14, the J gene TRBJ1-1; no reliable D call. From germline, CDR1 is SGHDN and CDR2 FVKESK. V lost 3 bases and J 1 base, leaving 6 bases between the germline ends. The CDR3 consists of 13 residues. CDR3 sequence: CASSQGWNTEAFS. CDR3 sequence (DNA): TGTGCCAGCAGCCAGGGGTGGAACACTGAAGCTTTCTCT.

V is TRBV7-2 and J is TRBJ2-7; D not resolved. The CDR3 totals 13 residues. Germline CDR1 SGHTA, CDR2 FQGNSA. Between the trimmed V and J ends, which lost 5 bases and 12 bases, there was a span of 20 bases. CDR3 DNA sequence: TGTGCCAGCAGCCAAGATCTGGAGTATCGAAGGTACTTC. It codes for CASSQDLEYRRYF.

This chain uses TRBV4-1 with TRBJ1-5; D not certain. Germline-derived CDR1 and CDR2 are MGHRA and YSYEKL. There are 13 residues in the CDR3. Trimming stripped 3 bases from V and 4 bases from J, with 7 bases between. The CDR3 DNA follows: TGCGCCAGCAGCCAGGAGTCAAATCAGCCCCAGCATTTT. Amino acid sequence: CASSQESNQPQHF.

As regards this clonotype: This may be a read error, as it is one base from a much larger clone. The CDR3 does not end in the conserved phenylalanine or tryptophan, so this is likely a read error. The rearrangement joins TRBV2 to TRBJ1-6, with no clear D. The germline V and J ends were trimmed by 3 bases and 7 bases, with 19 bases remaining between them. The CDR3 covers 17 residues. Germline CDR1 reads SNHLY; CDR2 reads FYNNEI. The CDR3 reads CASSERARTLGNSPLHL. CDR3 DNA sequence: TGTGCCAGCAGTGAGAGGGCACGCACCCTAGGGAATTCACCCCTCCACCTT.

V is TRBV10-3 and J is TRBJ1-5, with 10 bases identical to TRBD1. The germline V gene has CDR1 ENHRY and CDR2 SYGVKD. The CDR3 runs 17 residues. The V gene end was trimmed by 4 bases and the J gene end by 0 bases; junction bases not matched to a gene: 6. CDR3 in DNA: TGTGCCATCAGTGGATCCGGGACAGGGGATAGCAATCAGCCCCAGCATTTT. Translating gives CAISGSGTGDSNQPQHF.

The chain carries TRBV7-2 and TRBJ2-2; the D is unclear. The V and J ends lost 0 bases and 7 bases respectively, with 12 bases between them. Germline CDR1 and CDR2: SGHTA and FQGNSA. The CDR3 is 15 amino acids. The chain's CDR3 is CASSLAPTSFGELFF. The CDR3 DNA reads TGTGCCAGCAGCTTAGCGCCAACTTCGTTCGGGGAGCTGTTTTTT.

The chain employs TRBV7-2 and TRBJ2-5; D ambiguous. The germline V and J ends were trimmed by 6 bases and 0 bases, with 8 bases remaining between them. The CDR3 is made up of 13 amino acids. Germline V lookup: CDR1 SGHTA, CDR2 FQGNSA. Written as DNA, the CDR3 is TGTGCCAGCAGGGTAAGATACCAAGAGACCCAGTACTTC. Its protein is CASRVRYQETQYF.

In regard to this clonotype: This could be a read error, since a much larger clone is one nucleotide away. The chain has TRBV10-3 and TRBJ2-2; 9 nucleotides line up with TRBD2. Unmatched junction bases numbered 7, after V lost 4 bases and J lost 7 bases. The CDR3 totals 15 residues. Germline V lookup: CDR1 ENHRY, CDR2 SYGVKD. The CDR3 region is CAISGKRGAGGELFF. The CDR3 DNA reads as TGTGCCATCAGTGGGAAGCGGGGGGCCGGCGGGGAGCTGTTTTTT.

This clonotype was found a few times. The chain carries TRBV4-1 and TRBJ1-1; 7 nucleotides line up with TRBD1. Germline CDR1 MGHRA, CDR2 YSYEKL. The CDR3 loop spans 15 amino acids. With V trimmed by 3 bases and J by 1 base, 5 bases remained unmatched. CDR3 sequence: CASSHAGTANTEAFF. CDR3 DNA: TGCGCCAGCAGCCATGCCGGGACAGCGAACACTGAAGCTTTCTTT.

Points on this clonotype: A much bigger clone sits one base away, suggesting this may be a read error. V usage is TRBV7-9 and J usage is TRBJ1-4; D gene ambiguous. CDR3 size: 14 residues. The V end was cut by 4 bases, the J end by 2 bases, with 8 bases between. CDR1 and CDR2 (germline): SEHNR, FQNEAQ (reference sequence). The CDR3 spells CASSSGKTNEKLFF. CDR3 bases: TGTGCCAGCAGCTCCGGGAAGACTAATGAAAAACTGTTTTTT. Full variable domain (missing parts from reference TRBV7-9 and TRBJ1-4): DTGVSQNPRHKITKRGQNVTFRCDPISEHNRLYWYRQTLGQGPEFLTYFQNEAQLEKSRLLSDRFSAERPKGSFSTLEIQRTEQGDSAMYLCASSSGKTNEKLFFGSGTQLSVL.

As for this clonotype: A single base separates this from a much larger clone, so it may be a read error. The V call is TRBV15, the J call TRBJ2-5, with D perhaps being TRBD1 or TRBD2 (5 bases each). Looked up from germline, CDR1 is LNHNV and CDR2 is YYDKDF (reference sequence). CDR3 length equals 18 residues. Trimming took off 0 bases at V and 2 bases at J, with 19 bases between the two ends. CDR3 residues: CATSRDKVVGTAQETQYF. DNA of the CDR3: TGTGCCACCAGCAGAGATAAGGTGGTGGGGACGGCACAAGAGACCCAGTACTTC.